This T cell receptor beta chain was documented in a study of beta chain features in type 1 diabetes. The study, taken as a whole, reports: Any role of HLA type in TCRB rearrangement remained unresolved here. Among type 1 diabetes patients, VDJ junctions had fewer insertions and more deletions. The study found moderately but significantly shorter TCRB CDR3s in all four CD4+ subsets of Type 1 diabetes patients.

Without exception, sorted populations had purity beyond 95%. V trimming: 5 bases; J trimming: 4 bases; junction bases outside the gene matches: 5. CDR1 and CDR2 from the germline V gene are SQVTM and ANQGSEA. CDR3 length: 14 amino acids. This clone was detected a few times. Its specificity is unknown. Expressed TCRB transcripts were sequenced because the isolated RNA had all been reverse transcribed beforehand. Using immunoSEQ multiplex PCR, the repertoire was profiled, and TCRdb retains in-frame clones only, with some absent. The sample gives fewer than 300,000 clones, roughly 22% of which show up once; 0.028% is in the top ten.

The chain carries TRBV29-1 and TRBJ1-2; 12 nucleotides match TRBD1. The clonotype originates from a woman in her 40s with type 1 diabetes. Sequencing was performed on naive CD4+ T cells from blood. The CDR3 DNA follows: TGCAGCGTTTGGGGACAGGGGGCCTTCTATGGCTACACCTTC. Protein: CSVWGQGAFYGYTF.